Presented here are 31 T cell receptor beta chains from one specimen sequenced in a study of T cell responses to AZD1222 COVID-19 vaccine. Clones were sequenced by immunoSEQ multiplex PCR, and TCRdb holds only the in-frame ones, with some missing. The sample lists approximately 100,000 clones; roughly 90% were seen once. The starting material was peripheral blood, obtained on day 0 of AZD1222 vaccination. These receptors were obtained from an adult in good health.

This clone was detected once. V is TRBV5-6 and J is TRBJ1-4, with no clear D. Germline CDR1 SGHDT, CDR2 YYEEEE. V lost 3 bases to trimming and J lost 0 bases, with 3 bases between them. The CDR3 totals 13 residues. The CDR3 DNA is TGTGCCAGCAGCTATGCAACTAATGAAAAACTGTTTTTT. It encodes CASSYATNEKLFF.

The chain carries TRBV6-5 and TRBJ1-2, with D unclear. The CDR3 consists of 14 residues. Germline V gives CDR1 MNHEY, CDR2 SVGAGI. The V end lost 6 bases, the J end lost 3 bases, and 14 bases lay between the germline ends. The CDR3 protein is CASRQDPPYYGYTF. The CDR3 bases are TGTGCCAGCAGACAAGACCCACCCTACTATGGCTACACCTTC.

The rearrangement uses TRBV9 and TRBJ2-5; D not resolved. Germline lookup yields CDR1 SGDLS and CDR2 YYNGEE. Trimming stripped 5 bases from V and 2 bases from J, with 7 bases between. The CDR3 has 12 residues. The CDR3 loop reads CASSRNQETQYF. The DNA for the CDR3 is TGTGCCAGCAGTAGAAATCAAGAGACCCAGTACTTC. Using reference TRBV9 and TRBJ2-5 for the parts outside the CDR3, the full variable domain is DSGVTQTPKHLITATGQRVTLRCSPRSGDLSVYWYQQSLDQGLQFLIQYYNGEERAKGNILERFSAQQFPDLHSELNLSSLELGDSALYFCASSRNQETQYFGPGTRLLVL.

This clone has a single count. The chain has TRBV5-5 and TRBJ1-4; D remains ambiguous. Germline V lookup: CDR1 SGHKS, CDR2 YYEKEE (reference sequence). The CDR3 sequence is 13 residues long. Trimming shortened V by 3 bases and J by 8 bases, and 11 bases separated the two germline ends. CDR3 DNA: TGTGCCAGCAGCTATGGCGGGGAAGAAAAACTGTTTTTT. It yields the protein CASSYGGEEKLFF.

This clone is a singleton in its sample. CDR3 amino acids: CASSFTSGRYNEQFF. The CDR3 DNA reads TGTGCCAGCAGCTTCACTAGCGGGAGGTACAATGAGCAGTTCTTC. The chain links TRBV7-2 to TRBJ2-1; 12 nucleotides match TRBD2. Germline CDR1 is SGHTA and CDR2 is FQGNSA. CDR3 size: 15 residues. V lost 3 bases and J lost 4; bases outside the gene matches: 1.

This sequence joins TRBV2 and TRBJ1-1; 10 nucleotides align to TRBD1. Germline V lookup: CDR1 SNHLY, CDR2 FYNNEI. V shed 2 bases and J 5 bases; nucleotides not matched to a gene: 5. This CDR3 has 15 residues. The chain's CDR3 is CASSEYGQGGTEAFF. CDR3 DNA sequence: TGTGCCAGCAGTGAATACGGACAGGGGGGAACTGAAGCTTTCTTT.

The V gene is TRBV2, the J gene TRBJ1-1, with D tentatively TRBD1 (6 bases). CDR1 and CDR2 from the germline V gene are SNHLY and FYNNEI. Trimming pared 7 bases from V and 5 bases from J, leaving 17 bases between. This CDR3 is built from 14 residues. The CDR3 region is CASTEVRGRTEAFF. The CDR3 DNA sequence: TGTGCCAGCACCGAGGTCAGGGGACGGACTGAAGCTTTCTTT.

V and J are TRBV18 and TRBJ1-6, with TRBD1 as a possible D gene (5 bases). The germline V gene has CDR1 KGHSH and CDR2 LQKENI. This CDR3 is built from 15 residues. V was pared by 0 bases and J by 4 bases, with 7 bases between. The CDR3 DNA reads as TGTGCCAGCTCACCACCGGGGCCTTATAATTCACCCCTCCACTTT. Translating gives CASSPPGPYNSPLHF.

The V and J genes are TRBV15 and TRBJ2-5; 11 bases agree with TRBD1. The V gene end was trimmed by 5 bases and the J gene end by 2 bases; junction bases not matched to a gene: 4. The CDR3 sequence is 15 residues long. In germline, CDR1 is LNHNV, CDR2 YYDKDF (reference sequence). The CDR3 sequence: CATSARDRGQETQYF. The CDR3 nucleotides read TGTGCCACCAGCGCCCGGGACAGGGGGCAAGAGACCCAGTACTTC.

The CDR3 nucleotides are TGTGCCAGCAGCGTATCGCGACAGGGCGGCGGGACCCAGTACTTC. Protein product: CASSVSRQGGGTQYF. The rearrangement joins TRBV9 to TRBJ2-5; 7 bases line up with TRBD1. The CDR3 is 15 residues long. V was pared by 1 base and J by 7 bases, with 10 bases of the junction left unmatched. From germline, CDR1 is SGDLS and CDR2 YYNGEE.

The chain couples TRBV14 to TRBJ1-1; possibly TRBD1 for D (6 bases). Trimming took off 1 base at V and 0 bases at J, with 12 bases between the two ends. The CDR3 is 16 amino acids. From germline, CDR1 is SGHDN and CDR2 FVKESK. In DNA form, the CDR3 reads TGTGCCAGCAGCCAAGTCCCAGGGGCCATGAACACTGAAGCTTTCTTT. Protein sequence: CASSQVPGAMNTEAFF.

The chain employs TRBV28 and TRBJ1-5; D remains ambiguous. CDR1 is MDHEN and CDR2 is SYDVKM in the germline V gene. The CDR3 extends over 12 amino acids. V dropped 6 bases and J dropped 7 bases, with 10 bases sitting between them. In DNA form, the CDR3 reads TGTGCCAGCAGGGGGAAACGGCAGCCCCAGCATTTT. Translating it yields CASRGKRQPQHF.

The V gene is TRBV3-1 (or the pseudogene TRBV3-2), the J gene TRBJ1-1; D unresolved. Trimming shortened V by 3 bases and J by 4 bases, and 9 bases separated the two germline ends. From germline, CDR1 is LGHDT and CDR2 YNNKEL (reference sequence). The CDR3 has 13 amino acids. CDR3 in amino acids: CASSQGLTTEAFF. The CDR3 DNA sequence: TGTGCCAGCAGCCAGGGCCTGACCACTGAAGCTTTCTTT.

V is TRBV7-2 and J is TRBJ2-1, with a weak D call TRBD1 (6 bases). The CDR3 runs to 13 residues. CDR1 is SGHTA, CDR2 FQGNSA, per germline. The V gene lost 4 bases and the J gene lost 10 bases, with 14 bases spanning the gap. DNA for the CDR3: TGTGCCAGCAGCTACCGGGACAAGTTGGAGCAGTTCTTC. The encoded protein is CASSYRDKLEQFF.

The rearrangement joins TRBV11-1 to TRBJ2-3; TRBD1 matches 7 bases. Germline CDR1 SGHAT, CDR2 FQDESV (reference sequence). The J segment lost 0 bases and the V segment lost 5 bases, leaving 5 bases of the junction unmatched. The length of the CDR3 is 15 residues. This CDR3 is CASSDGTVSTDTQYF. The CDR3 DNA reads TGTGCCAGCAGCGACGGGACAGTTAGCACAGATACGCAGTATTTT. The variable domain in full, completed from reference TRBV11-1 and TRBJ2-3, reads EAEVAQSPRYKITEKSQAVAFWCDPISGHATLYWYRQILGQGPELLVQFQDESVVDDSQLPKDRFSAERLKGVDSTLKIQPAELGDSAMYLCASSDGTVSTDTQYFGPGTRLTVL.

The rearrangement uses TRBV5-1 and TRBJ2-5, with 15 nucleotides matching TRBD2. Germline trimming cut 4 bases from V and 5 bases from J; bases unmatched to any gene: 0. This CDR3 has 14 amino acids. Germline values: CDR1 SGHRS, CDR2 YFSETQ. Here the CDR3 reads CASSGTSGGETQYF. CDR3 coding DNA: TGCGCCAGCAGCGGGACTAGCGGGGGGGAGACCCAGTACTTC.

The V and J genes are TRBV29-1 and TRBJ1-5; 7 nucleotides match TRBD1. Per the germline V gene, CDR1 is SQVTM and CDR2 is ANQGSEA. The length of the CDR3 is 14 residues. V shed 5 bases, J shed 6 bases, and the junction held 10 bases outside the gene matches. As DNA, the CDR3 is TGCAGCGTTCCAGCGACAGGGACGGGTCAGCCCCAGCATTTT. Protein: CSVPATGTGQPQHF.

This clone was recorded only once. The chain joins TRBV18 to TRBJ1-3; TRBD1 is a possible D gene (5 bases). Trimming left V 0 bases short and J 2 bases short, with 8 bases between. This CDR3 is 15 amino acids long. Germline V lookup: CDR1 KGHSH, CDR2 LQKENI. CDR3 region: CASSPPVGPGNTIYF. The CDR3 DNA follows: TGTGCCAGCTCACCACCGGTGGGGCCTGGAAACACCATATATTTT.

The chain links TRBV5-1 to TRBJ1-4, with 8 bases fitting TRBD1. CDR3 length: 14 residues. V lost 2 bases to trimming and J lost 8 bases; unmatched junction nucleotides: 5. The germline gives CDR1 SGHRS, CDR2 YFSETQ. Here the CDR3 DNA reads TGCGCCAGCAGCTTCCAGGGGGCAGGGGAAAAACTGTTTTTT. Translated, it gives CASSFQGAGEKLFF.

The chain links TRBV20-1 to TRBJ1-2; D gene ambiguous. CDR1 and CDR2 from the germline V gene are DFQATT and SNEGSKA (reference sequence). Trimming shortened V by 6 bases and J by 7 bases, and 12 bases separated the two germline ends. The CDR3 length is 11 residues. The CDR3 spells CSAPAQVGYTF. The CDR3 DNA is TGCAGTGCGCCAGCACAAGTTGGCTACACCTTC.

The chain is built from TRBV3-1 (or the pseudogene TRBV3-2) and TRBJ2-3, with D uncertain. Trimming took 1 base from V and 0 from J, leaving 8 bases between them. Germline V gene lookup returns CDR1 LGHDT and CDR2 YNNKEL (reference sequence). The CDR3 covers 15 residues. CDR3 sequence reads: CASSQGSGSTDTQYF. CDR3 nucleotide sequence: TGTGCCAGCAGCCAAGGGAGTGGGAGCACAGATACGCAGTATTTT.

The rearrangement joins TRBV19 to TRBJ2-4, with D uncertain. V shed 3 bases and J shed 0 bases, with 9 bases lying between them. CDR1 and CDR2 (germline): LNHDA, SQIVND (reference sequence). The CDR3 has 15 amino acids. This chain's CDR3 is CASSIGLLAKNIQYF. The CDR3 coding sequence is TGTGCCAGTAGTATTGGGTTACTAGCCAAAAACATTCAGTACTTC.

This clone has only one observation. The chain links TRBV3-1 (or the pseudogene TRBV3-2) to TRBJ2-1; a weak D match, TRBD2 (5 bases). The CDR3 runs to 16 residues. V shed 0 bases and J shed 1 base, with 10 bases lying between them. The germline V gene encodes CDR1 LGHDT and CDR2 YNNKEL (reference sequence). For the CDR3, the DNA is TGTGCCAGCAGCCAAGATCTAGCAAGATCCTACAATGAGCAGTTCTTC. Translation: CASSQDLARSYNEQFF.

The chain has TRBV5-1 and TRBJ2-3; 12 nucleotides match TRBD2. V dropped 4 bases and J dropped 2; count of bases not matched to a gene: 5. Germline assignment: CDR1 SGHRS and CDR2 YFSETQ. The CDR3 runs 16 residues. CDR3 nucleotide sequence: TGCGCCAGCAGCCGAAGGACTAGCGGGGACACAGATACGCAGTATTTT. It translates to CASSRRTSGDTDTQYF.

The chain recombines TRBV7-9 with TRBJ1-1; 7 bases map to TRBD1. V lost 5 bases to trimming and J lost 10 bases; unmatched junction nucleotides: 10. The CDR3 runs to 13 residues. CDR1 is SEHNR, CDR2 FQNEAQ, per germline (reference sequence). The CDR3 region has the DNA TGTGCCAGCAGCAGGGAGATTCAGGGGGGAGCTTTCTTT. Its translation: CASSREIQGGAFF.

The chain couples TRBV18 to TRBJ2-7; D possibly corresponds to TRBD1 (6 bases). V lost 1 base, J lost 5 bases, and 12 bases lay in between. The CDR3 spans 14 residues. Looked up from germline, CDR1 is KGHSH and CDR2 is LQKENI. The CDR3 protein is CASSPLQGSHEQYF. DNA of the CDR3: TGTGCCAGCTCACCACTACAGGGTTCTCACGAGCAGTACTTC.

This clone showed up just once. The CDR3 is CATSRYRGSSGANVLTF. The CDR3 nucleotides read TGTGCCACCAGCAGGTACAGGGGAAGCTCTGGGGCCAACGTCCTGACTTTC. V gene TRBV15 combines with J gene TRBJ2-6; 7 bases are shared with TRBD1. V lost 3 bases, J lost 0 bases, and 5 bases stayed unmatched. The CDR3 consists of 17 residues. Per the germline V gene, CDR1 is LNHNV and CDR2 is YYDKDF (reference sequence).

The gene calls are TRBV28 and TRBJ1-4, with 7 bases lining up with TRBD1. With 5 bases clipped from V and 10 bases from J, the junction kept 13 bases outside the gene matches. The germline CDR1 and CDR2 sequences are MDHEN and SYDVKM. CDR3 length: 15 amino acids. CDR3 loop: CASSHGTALRGKLFF. In DNA form, the CDR3 reads TGTGCCAGCAGTCACGGGACAGCCCTTAGAGGAAAACTGTTTTTT.

The rearrangement uses TRBV14 and TRBJ1-3; D gene ambiguous. The V and J ends lost 9 bases and 2 bases respectively, with 11 bases between them. CDR3 length: 13 amino acids. CDR1 and CDR2 (germline): SGHDN, FVKESK. The CDR3: CASRLGAGNTIYF. The CDR3 region has the DNA TGTGCCAGTCGTTTAGGAGCTGGAAACACCATATATTTT.

V gene TRBV19 combines with J gene TRBJ1-3; TRBD1 might be the D (6 bases). Germline V CDR1 and CDR2: LNHDA, SQIVND (reference sequence). Trimming left V 7 bases short and J 2 bases short, with 21 bases between. The CDR3 totals 17 residues. CDR3: CASTIGQLGIPGNTIYF. Here the CDR3 DNA reads TGTGCCAGTACCATTGGACAGCTTGGGATACCTGGAAACACCATATATTTT.

The gene calls are TRBV7-3 and TRBJ1-1; 9 nucleotides line up with TRBD1. Trimming cost V 1 base and J 5 bases; bases outside gene matches: 5. In germline, CDR1 is SGHTA, CDR2 FQGTGA. The CDR3 is 15 amino acids. CDR3 sequence reads: CASSLMGQGETEAFF. For the CDR3, the DNA is TGTGCCAGCAGCTTAATGGGACAGGGAGAAACTGAAGCTTTCTTT. Drawing the rest from reference TRBV7-3 and TRBJ1-1, the complete variable domain is GAGVSQTPSNKVTEKGKYVELRCDPISGHTALYWYRQSLGQGPEFLIYFQGTGAADDSGLPNDRFFAVRPEGSVSTLKIQRTERGDSAVYLCASSLMGQGETEAFFGQGTRLTVV.